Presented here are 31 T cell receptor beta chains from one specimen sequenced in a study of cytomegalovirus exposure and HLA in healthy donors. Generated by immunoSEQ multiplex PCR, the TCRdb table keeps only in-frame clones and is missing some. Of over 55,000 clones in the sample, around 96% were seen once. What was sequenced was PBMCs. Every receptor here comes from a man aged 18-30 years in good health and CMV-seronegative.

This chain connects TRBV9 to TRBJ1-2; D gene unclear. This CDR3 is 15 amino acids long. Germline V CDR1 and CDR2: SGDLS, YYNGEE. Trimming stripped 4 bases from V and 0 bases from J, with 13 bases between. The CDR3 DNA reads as TGTGCCAGCAGCCCCGCTGACGGGGCTAACTATGGCTACACCTTC. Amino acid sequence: CASSPADGANYGYTF.

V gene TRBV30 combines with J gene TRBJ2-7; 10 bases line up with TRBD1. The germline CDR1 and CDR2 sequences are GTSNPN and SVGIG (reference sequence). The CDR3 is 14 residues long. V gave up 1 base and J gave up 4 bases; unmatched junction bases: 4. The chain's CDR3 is CAWSGDRGQYEQYF. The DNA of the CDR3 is TGTGCCTGGAGTGGCGACAGGGGGCAGTACGAGCAGTACTTC.

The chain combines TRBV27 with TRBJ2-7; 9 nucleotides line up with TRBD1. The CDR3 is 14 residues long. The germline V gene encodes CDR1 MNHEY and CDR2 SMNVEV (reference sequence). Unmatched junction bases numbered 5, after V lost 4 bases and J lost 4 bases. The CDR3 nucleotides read TGTGCCAGCAGTTCCGGGACAGGGAAGTACGAGCAGTACTTC. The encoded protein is CASSSGTGKYEQYF.

CDR3 region: CASSFDRGLGAGELFF. The CDR3, as DNA: TGTGCCAGCAGCTTTGACAGGGGGTTGGGCGCCGGGGAGCTGTTTTTT. This chain uses TRBV5-6 with TRBJ2-2; 9 bases map to TRBD1. The CDR3 runs 16 residues. Germline V lookup: CDR1 SGHDT, CDR2 YYEEEE. V shed 2 bases and J 6 bases; nucleotides not matched to a gene: 8.

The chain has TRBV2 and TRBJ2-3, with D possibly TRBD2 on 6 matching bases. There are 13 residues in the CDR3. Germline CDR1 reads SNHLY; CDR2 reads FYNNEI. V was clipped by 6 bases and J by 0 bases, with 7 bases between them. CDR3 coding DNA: TGTGCCAGCAGGGGGACTAGCACAGATACGCAGTATTTT. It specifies CASRGTSTDTQYF.

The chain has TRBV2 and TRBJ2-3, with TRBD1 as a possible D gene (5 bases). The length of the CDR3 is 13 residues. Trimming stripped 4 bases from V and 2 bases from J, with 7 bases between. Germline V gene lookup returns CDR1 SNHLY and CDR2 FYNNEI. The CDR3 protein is CASSGQFTDTQYF. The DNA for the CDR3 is TGTGCCAGCAGTGGACAGTTCACAGATACGCAGTATTTT.

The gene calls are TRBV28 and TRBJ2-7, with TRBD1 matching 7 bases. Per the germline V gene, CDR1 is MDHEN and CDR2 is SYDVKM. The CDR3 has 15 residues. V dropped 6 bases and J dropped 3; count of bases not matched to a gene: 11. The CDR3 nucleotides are TGTGCCAGCAGCCCTCGACAGGGAACGATCTACGAGCAGTACTTC. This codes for CASSPRQGTIYEQYF.

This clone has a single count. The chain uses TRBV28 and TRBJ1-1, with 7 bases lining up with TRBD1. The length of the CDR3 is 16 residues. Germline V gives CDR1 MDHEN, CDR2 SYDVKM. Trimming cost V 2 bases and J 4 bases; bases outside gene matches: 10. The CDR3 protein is CASSLLWTGGFTEAFF. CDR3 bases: TGTGCCAGCAGTTTACTCTGGACAGGAGGATTCACTGAAGCTTTCTTT.

CDR3 nucleotides: TGCGCCAGCAGCCAAGATGGAAGCGGGAGGGCCTTAACGGCAGCCGGGGAGCTGTTTTTT. It encodes CASSQDGSGRALTAAGELFF. The rearrangement links TRBV4-3 to TRBJ2-2; 10 nucleotides align to TRBD2. There are 20 residues in the CDR3. Germline V gene lookup returns CDR1 LGHNA and CDR2 YSLEER. V was clipped by 0 bases and J by 6 bases; unmatched bases: 16.

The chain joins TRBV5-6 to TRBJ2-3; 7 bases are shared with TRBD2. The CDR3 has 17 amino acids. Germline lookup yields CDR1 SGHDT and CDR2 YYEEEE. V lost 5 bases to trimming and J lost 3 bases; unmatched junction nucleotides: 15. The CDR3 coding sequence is TGTGCCAGCAGTTACAACGGGGGGTTTGGGGTGACAGATACGCAGTATTTT. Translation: CASSYNGGFGVTDTQYF.

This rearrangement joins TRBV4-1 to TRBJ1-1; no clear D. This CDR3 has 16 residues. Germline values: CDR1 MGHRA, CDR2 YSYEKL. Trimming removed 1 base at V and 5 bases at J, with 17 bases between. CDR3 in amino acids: CASSQVWAKEVTEAFF. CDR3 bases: TGCGCCAGCAGCCAAGTCTGGGCGAAGGAAGTGACTGAAGCTTTCTTT.

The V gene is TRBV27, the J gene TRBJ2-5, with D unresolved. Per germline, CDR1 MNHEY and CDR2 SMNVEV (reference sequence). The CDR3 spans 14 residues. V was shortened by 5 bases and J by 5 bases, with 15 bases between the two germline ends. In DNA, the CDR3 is TGTGCCAGCAGTCCGCTGGGTGGAGCGGAGACCCAGTACTTC. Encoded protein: CASSPLGGAETQYF.

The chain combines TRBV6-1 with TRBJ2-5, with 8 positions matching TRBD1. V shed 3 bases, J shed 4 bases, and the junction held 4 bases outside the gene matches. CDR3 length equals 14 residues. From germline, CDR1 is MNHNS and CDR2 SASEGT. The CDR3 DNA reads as TGTGCCAGCAGTGACCTGACAGGGGTAGAGACCCAGTACTTC. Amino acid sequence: CASSDLTGVETQYF.

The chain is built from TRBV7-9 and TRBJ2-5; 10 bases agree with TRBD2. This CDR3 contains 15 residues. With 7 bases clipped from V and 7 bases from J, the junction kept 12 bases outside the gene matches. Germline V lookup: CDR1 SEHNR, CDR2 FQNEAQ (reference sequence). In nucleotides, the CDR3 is TGTGCCAGCAAAACGACTAGCGGGTCGGAGGGGACCCAGTACTTC. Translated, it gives CASKTTSGSEGTQYF.

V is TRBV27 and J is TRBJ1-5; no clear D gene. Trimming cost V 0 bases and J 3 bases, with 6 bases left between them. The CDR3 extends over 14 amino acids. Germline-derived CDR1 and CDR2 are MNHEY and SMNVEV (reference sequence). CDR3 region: CASSLSSLNQPQHF. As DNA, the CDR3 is TGTGCCAGCAGTTTATCGAGCCTCAATCAGCCCCAGCATTTT.

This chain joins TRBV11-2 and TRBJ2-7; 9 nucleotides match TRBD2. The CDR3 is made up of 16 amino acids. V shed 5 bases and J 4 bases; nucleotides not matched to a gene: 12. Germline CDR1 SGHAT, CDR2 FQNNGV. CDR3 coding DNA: TGTGCCAGCAGCAGAAGCGTAGCGGGAGCGGCATACGAGCAGTACTTC. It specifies CASSRSVAGAAYEQYF.

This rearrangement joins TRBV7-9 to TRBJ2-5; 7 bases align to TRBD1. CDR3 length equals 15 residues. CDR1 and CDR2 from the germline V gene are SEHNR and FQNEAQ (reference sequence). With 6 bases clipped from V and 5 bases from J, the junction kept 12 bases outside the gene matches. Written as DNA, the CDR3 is TGTGCCAGCAGACCTACCGACAGGGATTGGGAGACCCAGTACTTC. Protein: CASRPTDRDWETQYF.

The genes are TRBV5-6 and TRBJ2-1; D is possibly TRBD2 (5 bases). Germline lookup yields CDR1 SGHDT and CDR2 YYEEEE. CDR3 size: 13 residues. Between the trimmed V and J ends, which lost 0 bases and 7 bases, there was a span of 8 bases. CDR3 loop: CASSLASTNEQFF. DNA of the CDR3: TGTGCCAGCAGCTTGGCTAGCACGAATGAGCAGTTCTTC.

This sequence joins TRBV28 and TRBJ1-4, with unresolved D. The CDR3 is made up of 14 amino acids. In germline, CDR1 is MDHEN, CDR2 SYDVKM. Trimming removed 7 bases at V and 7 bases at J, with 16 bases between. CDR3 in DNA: TGTGCCAGCACTATCTCCGGGTTTGGTGAAAAACTGTTTTTT. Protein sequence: CASTISGFGEKLFF.

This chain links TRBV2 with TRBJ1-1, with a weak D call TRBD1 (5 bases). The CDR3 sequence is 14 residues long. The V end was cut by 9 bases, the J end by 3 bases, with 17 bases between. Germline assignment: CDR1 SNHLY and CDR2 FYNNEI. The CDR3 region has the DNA TGTGCCAGTGGGGGGAGGGCGCGGGACACTGAAGCTTTCTTT. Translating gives CASGGRARDTEAFF.

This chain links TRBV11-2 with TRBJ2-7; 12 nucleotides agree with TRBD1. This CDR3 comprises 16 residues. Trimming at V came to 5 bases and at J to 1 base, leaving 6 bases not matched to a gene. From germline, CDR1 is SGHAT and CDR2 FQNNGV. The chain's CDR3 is CASSASGQGASYEQYF. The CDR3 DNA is TGTGCCAGCAGCGCATCGGGACAGGGGGCGTCCTACGAGCAGTACTTC.

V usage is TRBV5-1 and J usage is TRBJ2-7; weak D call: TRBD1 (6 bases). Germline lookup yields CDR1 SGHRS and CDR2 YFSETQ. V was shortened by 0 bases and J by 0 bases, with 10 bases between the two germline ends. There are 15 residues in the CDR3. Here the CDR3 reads CASSLAADSSYEQYF. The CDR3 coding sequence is TGCGCCAGCAGCTTGGCCGCGGACAGCTCCTACGAGCAGTACTTC.

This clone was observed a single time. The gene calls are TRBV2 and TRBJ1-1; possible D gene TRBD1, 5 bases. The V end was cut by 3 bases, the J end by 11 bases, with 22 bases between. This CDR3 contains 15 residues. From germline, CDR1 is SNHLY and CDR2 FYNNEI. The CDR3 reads CASSEGQGGPKGAFF. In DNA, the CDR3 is TGTGCCAGCAGTGAGGGGCAGGGAGGACCTAAAGGGGCTTTCTTT.

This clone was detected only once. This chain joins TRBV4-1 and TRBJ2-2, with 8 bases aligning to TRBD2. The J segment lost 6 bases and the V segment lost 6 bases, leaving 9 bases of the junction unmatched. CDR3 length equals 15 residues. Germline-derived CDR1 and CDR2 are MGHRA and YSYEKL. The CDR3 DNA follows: TGCGCCAGCAGACTTTCAGGTAGCGGGGCCGGGGAGCTGTTTTTT. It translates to CASRLSGSGAGELFF.

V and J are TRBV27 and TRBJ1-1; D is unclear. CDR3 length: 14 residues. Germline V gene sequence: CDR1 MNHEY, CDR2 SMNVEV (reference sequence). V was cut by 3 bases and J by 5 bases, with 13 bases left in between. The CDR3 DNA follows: TGTGCCAGCAGTTTTGGGCCCCGCAGGACTGAAGCTTTCTTT. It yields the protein CASSFGPRRTEAFF.

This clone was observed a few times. In DNA, the CDR3 is TGTGCCAGCAGCTTCGGACAGGGGGCGTTTGGCTACACCTTC. Its translation: CASSFGQGAFGYTF. The rearrangement links TRBV7-9 to TRBJ1-2, with TRBD1 matching over 11 bases. The CDR3 runs to 14 residues. Germline-derived CDR1 and CDR2 are SEHNR and FQNEAQ (reference sequence). V shed 3 bases and J 7 bases; nucleotides not matched to a gene: 4. Full variable domain (outside the CDR3, taken from reference TRBV7-9 and TRBJ1-2): DTGVSQNPRHKITKRGQNVTFRCDPISEHNRLYWYRQTLGQGPEFLTYFQNEAQLEKSRLLSDRFSAERPKGSFSTLEIQRTEQGDSAMYLCASSFGQGAFGYTFGSGTRLTVV.

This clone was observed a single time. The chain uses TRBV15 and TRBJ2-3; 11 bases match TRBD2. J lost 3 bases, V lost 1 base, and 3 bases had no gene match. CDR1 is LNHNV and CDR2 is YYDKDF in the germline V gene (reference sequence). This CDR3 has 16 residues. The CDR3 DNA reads TGTGCCACCAGCAGAGGGGTAGCGGGAGGGACAGATACGCAGTATTTT. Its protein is CATSRGVAGGTDTQYF.

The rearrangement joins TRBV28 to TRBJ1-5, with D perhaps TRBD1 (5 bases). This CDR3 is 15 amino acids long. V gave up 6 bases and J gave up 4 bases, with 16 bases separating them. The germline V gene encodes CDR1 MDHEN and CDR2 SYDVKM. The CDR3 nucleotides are TGTGCCAGCAGGCAAAGGGGCCTGGGAAATCAGCCCCAGCATTTT. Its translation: CASRQRGLGNQPQHF.

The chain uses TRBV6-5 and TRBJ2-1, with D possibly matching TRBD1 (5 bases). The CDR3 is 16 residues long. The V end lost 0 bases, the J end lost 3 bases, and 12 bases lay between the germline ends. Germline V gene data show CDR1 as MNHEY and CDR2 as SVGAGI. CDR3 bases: TGTGCCAGCAGTTACTCTGCAGGGCTTCTCTACAATGAGCAGTTCTTC. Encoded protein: CASSYSAGLLYNEQFF.

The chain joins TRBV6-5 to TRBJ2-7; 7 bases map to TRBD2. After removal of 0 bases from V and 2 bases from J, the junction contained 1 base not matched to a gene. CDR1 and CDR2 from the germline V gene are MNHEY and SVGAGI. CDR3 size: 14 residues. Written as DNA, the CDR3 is TGTGCCAGCAGTTACTCGCGGGAGCCCTACGAGCAGTACTTC. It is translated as CASSYSREPYEQYF.

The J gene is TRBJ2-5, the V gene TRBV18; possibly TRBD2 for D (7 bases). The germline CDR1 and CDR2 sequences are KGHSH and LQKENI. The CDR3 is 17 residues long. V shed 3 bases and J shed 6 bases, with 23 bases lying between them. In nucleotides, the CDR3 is TGTGCCAGCTCACCGGGGGCCGGCGGGAGATCTTTAAAGACCCAGTACTTC. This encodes CASSPGAGGRSLKTQYF.